This T cell receptor beta chain was identified during a study of beta chain features in type 1 diabetes. Study-wide findings and caveats: The similarity of naive, central memory and Treg TCRB repertoires appeared greater among patients than among healthy donors. People with Type 1 diabetes carried modestly yet significantly shorter TCRB CDR3s in all four CD4+ subsets.

Reverse transcription of all isolated RNA meant that expressed TCRB transcripts were sequenced. The protocol was immunoSEQ multiplex PCR, while the TCRdb copy is restricted to in-frame clones and leaves out a portion. The repertoire holds about 280,000 clones, approximately 16% seen once, with around 0.015% in the top ten. This CDR3 has 13 residues. Germline lookup yields CDR1 GTSNPN and CDR2 SVGIG (reference sequence). Between the trimmed V and J ends, which lost 5 bases and 6 bases, there was a span of 16 bases. Markers CD45RO/CCR7/CD25/CD127/CD95/CD27 served to sort CD4+ naive, central memory, regulatory and stem cell-like memory cells. A few counts support this clone. The antigen remains undetermined.

The chain employs TRBV30 and TRBJ1-1; D gene unclear. Sequencing was carried out using naive CD4+ T cells from blood. The origin of this receptor is a young man with type 1 diabetes. CDR3 DNA: TGTGCCTGGCAAGACATCGCCGTCGCTGAAGCTTTCTTT. As protein: CAWQDIAVAEAFF.